This T cell receptor beta chain derives from a study of a mutant IDH1 vaccine in newly diagnosed glioma. Study overall: Following radiotherapy alone, or alongside temozolomide cycles, vaccination was started after an interval of 4-6 weeks. Treated patients comprised around 62% males and approximately 38% females, mean age about 38 years. The earlier regimen, radiotherapy, temozolomide, or both, was most often both. Whole-study findings and limits: The occurrence of vaccine-induced immune responses was seen in 90% to 95% of patients.

TCRdb's table, derived via immunoSEQ multiplex PCR, lists solely in-frame clones and lacks some. The table lists over 25,000 clones, around 89% of them singletons. As regards this clone: No antigen is known for it.

Specified time point: week 23, last vaccination. A 20-mer mutant IDH1 peptide at 300 ug was injected subcutaneously with topical imiquimod. The V end lost 4 bases, the J end lost 1 base, and 2 bases lay between the germline ends. The CDR3 runs 11 residues. Germline V gene data show CDR1 as SGDLS and CDR2 as YYNGEE. Here the sequenced sample was PBMCs, taken from a glioma patient whose treatment included an IDH1 peptide vaccine. This chain connects TRBV9 to TRBJ2-5, with D unclear. The receptor's source is a man between 40 and 49 years old with glioma. The CDR3 loop is CASSSQETQYF. The CDR3 DNA is TGTGCCAGCAGCTCCCAAGAGACCCAGTACTTC. The entire variable domain, with the rest obtained from reference TRBV9 and TRBJ2-5, is as follows: DSGVTQTPKHLITATGQRVTLRCSPRSGDLSVYWYQQSLDQGLQFLIQYYNGEERAKGNILERFSAQQFPDLHSELNLSSLELGDSALYFCASSSQETQYFGPGTRLLVL.